The rows below give T cell receptor beta chains drawn from one sample of a study of OX40 agonist ivuxolimab in advanced cancers. The protocol was immunoSEQ multiplex PCR, while the TCRdb copy is restricted to in-frame clones and leaves out a portion. The sample lists roughly 70,000 clones, about 90% occurring once. Sequenced here: CD4+ or CD8+ T cells sorted from blood, sampled in a trial of the OX40 agonist ivuxolimab. Receptor source: an adult with an advanced solid tumor such as melanoma, head and neck, liver or kidney cancer. CDR3s leave out the opening cysteine and the closing phenylalanine or tryptophan. A D gene is named only where the DNA matches it firmly. For some rows the clone size is stated as once, few or many, or as a class when expanded; others skip it.

D: TRBD2; J: TRBJ2-1; V: TRBV27; length: 10; size: -; CDR3: ASRLAGNEQF
D: TRBD1; J: TRBJ2-7; V: TRBV10-3; length: 12; size: -; CDR3: AISDTGGTGEQY
D: -; J: TRBJ1-5; V: TRBV19; length: 11; size: -; CDR3: ASSPIPNQPQH
D: -; J: TRBJ2-7; V: TRBV2; length: 11; size: -; CDR3: ASSDTVRYEQY
D: -; J: TRBJ2-1; V: TRBV27; length: 10; size: once; CDR3: ASREIGHEQF
D: -; J: TRBJ1-1; V: TRBV28; length: 10; size: -; CDR3: ASRPQYTEAF
D: TRBD1; J: TRBJ2-7; V: TRBV13; length: 13; size: once; CDR3: ASSSSDRGPYEQY
D: TRBD1; J: TRBJ2-2; V: TRBV27; length: 14; size: -; CDR3: ASSPSLTGYTGELF
D: TRBD1; J: TRBJ2-7; V: TRBV30; length: 10; size: -; CDR3: AWNRDSYEQY
D: TRBD2; J: TRBJ2-5; V: TRBV11-2; length: 12; size: -; CDR3: ASSVGGRQETQY
D: -; J: TRBJ2-1; V: TRBV6-4; length: 12; size: -; CDR3: ASGGPSSYNEQF
D: -; J: TRBJ2-5; V: TRBV11-2; length: 14; size: -; CDR3: ASSVRDGLYQETQY
D: -; J: TRBJ2-2; V: TRBV11-2; length: 11; size: -; CDR3: ASSLLNTGELF
D: TRBD1; J: TRBJ2-3; V: TRBV6-1; length: 14; size: once; CDR3: ASSEVRTGITDTQY
D: -; J: TRBJ2-7; V: TRBV2; length: 12; size: once; CDR3: ASSDLAPIYEQY
D: TRBD2; J: TRBJ2-5; V: TRBV19; length: 10; size: -; CDR3: ASKGLEETQY